These 11 T cell receptor beta chains came from one sample sequenced in a study of shared clonotypes between healthy human individuals. Measured with immunoSEQ multiplex PCR; TCRdb has only the in-frame clones, and not every one. The sample yields approximately 940,000 clones, 76% seen once. The sequenced sample consisted of memory CD4+ T cells sorted from blood. Subset reported: CD45RA-negative fraction. Receptors originate from a man aged 18 to 29 in good health.

The chain joins TRBV11-2 to TRBJ2-6; 8 bases are a match to TRBD2. Germline V CDR1 and CDR2: SGHAT, FQNNGV. Germline trimming cut 1 base from V and 13 bases from J; bases unmatched to any gene: 9. The CDR3 extends over 15 amino acids. The CDR3 region is CASSLGREVPPVLTF. The CDR3 DNA follows: TGTGCCAGCAGCTTAGGGCGGGAGGTCCCCCCGGTCCTGACTTTC.

This chain links TRBV12-2 with TRBJ1-1. TRBV12-2 is labeled a pseudogene. This CDR3 has 15 amino acids. The CDR3 region is CASRLVGKLNTEAFF. Written as DNA, the CDR3 is TGTGCAAGTCGCTTAGTAGGGAAGCTGAACACTGAAGCTTTCTTT.

The chain employs TRBV5-1 and TRBJ2-1; 9 bases align to TRBD2. Germline V gene lookup returns CDR1 SGHRS and CDR2 YFSETQ. The junction had 8 bases not matched to a gene; V was cut back by 3 bases and J by 7 bases. CDR3 length: 15 amino acids. CDR3 sequence: CASSSIAGDTNEQFF. CDR3 nucleotide sequence: TGCGCCAGCAGCTCGATAGCGGGGGATACTAATGAGCAGTTCTTC. The whole variable domain, remainder taken from reference TRBV5-1 and TRBJ2-1, is KAGVTQTPRYLIKTRGQQVTLSCSPISGHRSVSWYQQTPGQGLQFLFEYFSETQRNKGNFPGRFSGRQFSNSRSEMNVSTLELGDSALYLCASSSIAGDTNEQFFGPGTRLTVL.

The chain couples TRBV2 to TRBJ1-1; 7 nucleotides match TRBD1. Germline-derived CDR1 and CDR2 are SNHLY and FYNNEI. The length of the CDR3 is 11 residues. The ends lost 7 bases at V and 7 bases at J; junction bases unmatched: 3. The CDR3, as DNA: TGTGCCAGCATGAGGGACAGTGAAGCTTTCTTT. Translation gives CASMRDSEAFF. Full variable domain (outside the CDR3, taken from reference TRBV2 and TRBJ1-1): EPEVTQTPSHQVTQMGQEVILRCVPISNHLYFYWYRQILGQKVEFLVSFYNNEISEKSEIFDDQFSVERPDGSNFTLKIRSTKLEDSAMYFCASMRDSEAFFGQGTRLTVV.

The V gene is TRBV6-6, the J gene TRBJ1-5, with unresolved D. Deletions cut 6 bases from V and 0 bases from J, with 9 bases between. Germline V gene data show CDR1 as MNHNY and CDR2 as SVGAGI (reference sequence). The length of the CDR3 is 14 residues. The CDR3 protein is CASSSQSSNQPQHF. Here the CDR3 DNA reads TGTGCCAGCAGCTCCCAATCTAGCAATCAGCCCCAGCATTTT.

This rearrangement joins TRBV14 to TRBJ1-1; no definite D call. Trimming removed 3 bases at V and 7 bases at J, with 15 bases between. The CDR3 is 14 residues long. Germline CDR1 reads SGHDN; CDR2 reads FVKESK. CDR3 nucleotides: TGTGCCAGCAGCCAGGCCCGGAGTGGCGTTGAAGCTTTCTTT. Translation: CASSQARSGVEAFF.

A note on this clone: The same CDR3 also results from other DNA sequences found in this sample. The chain's CDR3 is CASSLGPSSYNEQFF. The CDR3 DNA reads as TGTGCCAGCAGCTTGGGTCCTAGCTCCTACAATGAGCAGTTCTTC. The chain combines TRBV5-6 with TRBJ2-1, with D hard to call. Per germline, CDR1 SGHDT and CDR2 YYEEEE. V gave up 0 bases and J gave up 0 bases, with 7 bases separating them. The CDR3 totals 15 residues.

This clone was detected only a few times. The chain recombines TRBV5-1 with TRBJ1-2, with D unresolved. The CDR3 length is 14 residues. Between the trimmed V and J ends, which lost 5 bases and 4 bases, there was a span of 15 bases. Germline V gene lookup returns CDR1 SGHRS and CDR2 YFSETQ. CDR3 region: CASSSISSAYGYTF. CDR3 bases: TGCGCCAGCAGTTCAATATCGTCAGCCTATGGCTACACCTTC.

V usage is TRBV15 and J usage is TRBJ2-2, with 10 bases aligning to TRBD1. Germline V gene lookup returns CDR1 LNHNV and CDR2 YYDKDF (reference sequence). The CDR3 is made up of 15 amino acids. With V trimmed by 3 bases and J by 7 bases, 5 bases remained unmatched. This CDR3 reads CATSSRTGGIGELFF. In nucleotides, the CDR3 is TGTGCCACCAGCAGCAGGACAGGGGGGATCGGGGAGCTGTTTTTT.

The J gene is TRBJ1-2, the V gene TRBV2; no firm D call. CDR1 and CDR2 from the germline V gene are SNHLY and FYNNEI. This CDR3 contains 14 residues. V dropped 7 bases and J dropped 4 bases, with 16 bases sitting between them. CDR3 bases: TGTGCCAGCACTAATACGGACGGCGTCTATGGCTACACCTTC. This sequence encodes CASTNTDGVYGYTF.

V is TRBV28 and J is TRBJ1-5, with 7 bases lining up with TRBD1. The CDR3 has 15 amino acids. Unmatched junction bases numbered 8, after V lost 6 bases and J lost 3 bases. Per germline, CDR1 MDHEN and CDR2 SYDVKM. CDR3: CASRGTAAYNQPQHF. The CDR3 DNA reads TGTGCCAGCAGAGGGACAGCCGCGTACAATCAGCCCCAGCATTTT.